These 14 T cell receptor beta chains were sequenced from one sample in a study of Ad26.COV2.S vaccination and SARS-CoV-2 variants. Repertoires were generated with immunoSEQ multiplex PCR, while TCRdb's copy carries only in-frame clones and drops some. The sample carries fewer than 150,000 clones, 75% to 90% recorded once. Sequencing was performed on peripheral blood, taken after recovery from COVID-19. The receptors derive from a human donor who had recovered from COVID-19.

The chain joins TRBV20-1 to TRBJ2-3; D call uncertain. Per germline, CDR1 DFQATT and CDR2 SNEGSKA (reference sequence). The germline V and J ends were trimmed by 5 bases and 0 bases, with 3 bases remaining between them. CDR3 size: 11 residues. The CDR3 sequence: CSAPSTDTQYF. The DNA for the CDR3 is TGCAGTGCTCCTAGCACAGATACGCAGTATTTT.

The chain combines TRBV6-5 with TRBJ1-1, with D unresolved. The germline gives CDR1 MNHEY, CDR2 SVGAGI. This CDR3 is 14 amino acids long. Trimming took 11 bases from V and 0 from J, leaving 16 bases between them. The DNA of the CDR3 is TGTGCCGCAAAAAGACTAAACTTGAACACTGAAGCTTTCTTT. Amino acid sequence: CAAKRLNLNTEAFF.

The chain is built from TRBV28 and TRBJ2-2, with 7 bases matching TRBD1. The trim removed 5 bases at V and 6 bases at J, leaving 9 bases unmatched. The CDR3 contains 15 residues. Germline V gene sequence: CDR1 MDHEN, CDR2 SYDVKM. This CDR3 reads CASSEGQVGPGELFF. The DNA of the CDR3 is TGTGCCAGCAGTGAAGGACAGGTTGGCCCCGGGGAGCTGTTTTTT.

J is TRBJ2-3 and V is TRBV29-1; either TRBD1 or TRBD2 may fit D (5 bases each). CDR1 is SQVTM, CDR2 ANQGSEA, per germline. The V and J ends lost 7 bases and 0 bases respectively, with 11 bases between them. The CDR3 sequence is 13 residues long. The CDR3 here is CSAPGRSTDTQYF. The CDR3 nucleotides are TGCAGCGCTCCGGGACGGAGCACAGATACGCAGTATTTT.

This clone was seen only once. CDR3 sequence reads: CASSGLSYRERDGYTF. In nucleotides, the CDR3 is TGTGCCAGCAGCGGCCTCTCATATAGAGAACGAGATGGCTACACCTTC. J is TRBJ1-2 and V is TRBV2; D uncertain. V gave up 6 bases and J gave up 6 bases, with 23 bases separating them. CDR3 length: 16 residues. Germline V lookup: CDR1 SNHLY, CDR2 FYNNEI.

This chain uses TRBV6-5 with TRBJ2-3; 8 bases agree with TRBD1. CDR1 MNHEY and CDR2 SVGAGI come from the germline V gene. After removal of 6 bases from V and 0 bases from J, the junction contained 2 bases not matched to a gene. The CDR3 loop spans 14 amino acids. CDR3 sequence reads: CASRRTGSTDTQYF. The CDR3 DNA reads TGTGCCAGCAGGAGGACAGGGAGCACAGATACGCAGTATTTT.

This chain connects TRBV9 to TRBJ2-3, with 9 bases identical to TRBD2. After removal of 0 bases from V and 2 bases from J, the junction contained 10 bases not matched to a gene. This CDR3 spans 18 amino acids. The germline gives CDR1 SGDLS, CDR2 YYNGEE. CDR3 protein: CASSVGGLAGANTDTQYF. The CDR3, as DNA: TGTGCCAGCAGCGTAGGGGGCTTAGCGGGGGCCAACACAGATACGCAGTATTTT.

The gene calls are TRBV7-2 and TRBJ1-5; 8 positions agree with TRBD1. Germline trimming cut 3 bases from V and 0 bases from J; bases unmatched to any gene: 4. CDR3 length: 16 amino acids. Germline loops: CDR1 SGHTA, CDR2 FQGNSA. The CDR3: CASSFRDRFSNQPQHF. The CDR3 DNA sequence: TGTGCCAGCAGCTTCAGGGACAGGTTTAGCAATCAGCCCCAGCATTTT.

This clone was detected a few times. The chain has TRBV7-2 and TRBJ1-5; D remains unclear. V was trimmed by 1 base and J by 1 base, leaving 11 bases between them. Germline CDR1 is SGHTA and CDR2 is FQGNSA. The CDR3 has 16 residues. In DNA, the CDR3 is TGTGCCAGCAGCTTAGGGCAGGAGTGGAGCAATCAGCCCCAGCATTTT. This codes for CASSLGQEWSNQPQHF.

The chain recombines TRBV5-1 with TRBJ1-1; no firm D call. CDR1 and CDR2 (germline): SGHRS, YFSETQ. Trimming removed 2 bases at V and 7 bases at J, with 15 bases between. This CDR3 contains 14 residues. This CDR3 reads CASSFDGTMREAFF. The CDR3 DNA reads TGCGCCAGCAGCTTCGATGGAACGATGCGTGAAGCTTTCTTT.

This chain connects TRBV5-1 to TRBJ2-6, with D perhaps TRBD1 (6 bases). Germline values: CDR1 SGHRS, CDR2 YFSETQ. V was clipped by 7 bases and J by 0 bases, with 20 bases between them. This CDR3 is 18 amino acids long. The CDR3 coding sequence is TGCGCCAGCGGACCGGGACAAGCCCTTAGCTCTGGGGCCAACGTCCTGACTTTC. Encoded protein: CASGPGQALSSGANVLTF. Together with reference TRBV5-1 and TRBJ2-6, the CDR3 gives the full variable domain: KAGVTQTPRYLIKTRGQQVTLSCSPISGHRSVSWYQQTPGQGLQFLFEYFSETQRNKGNFPGRFSGRQFSNSRSEMNVSTLELGDSALYLCASGPGQALSSGANVLTFGAGSRLTVL.

This clone was picked up one time. This chain uses TRBV7-2 with TRBJ1-4, with no clear D. Germline-derived CDR1 and CDR2 are SGHTA and FQGNSA. This CDR3 has 17 residues. Trimming left V 1 base short and J 0 bases short, with 12 bases between. CDR3 nucleotides: TGTGCCAGCAGCTTAGTATCGGGGTTTACAACTAATGAAAAACTGTTTTTT. Residues: CASSLVSGFTTNEKLFF.

The chain combines TRBV19 with TRBJ1-2; D uncertain. The CDR3 extends over 15 amino acids. Germline V gene lookup returns CDR1 LNHDA and CDR2 SQIVND (reference sequence). With 1 base removed from V and 5 bases from J, the gap between germline ends came to 14 bases. The DNA for the CDR3 is TGTGCCAGTAGTATAGCCGCAAGCCCCATTTATGGCTACACCTTC. It yields the protein CASSIAASPIYGYTF.

The chain recombines TRBV4-1 with TRBJ1-4; the D gene is possibly TRBD1 (6 bases). V was shortened by 5 bases and J by 4 bases, with 14 bases between the two germline ends. CDR3 length equals 15 residues. CDR1 and CDR2 from the germline V gene are MGHRA and YSYEKL. This CDR3 reads CASSYPGHLNEKLFF. CDR3 bases: TGCGCCAGCAGCTACCCGGGACACCTTAATGAAAAACTGTTTTTT.